The T cell receptor beta chain under discussion was sequenced for a study of monozygotic twins with inflammatory bowel disease. TCRdb re-called the 5' RACE reads and gives one entry per CDR3 protein, without DNA. The table counts about 210,000 distinct CDR3 sequences; approximately 1.6% lies in the top ten. CDR1 is LGHNT and CDR2 is FRNRAP in the germline V gene. The CDR3 is 17 amino acids. The sequencing sample was made of blood. The receptor was derived from a human donor with ulcerative colitis or Crohn's disease, or a healthy co-twin of an affected twin (not recorded which). The V and J genes are TRBV12-5 and TRBJ1-4; there is no DNA to check the TCRdb D call of TRBD1. CDR3: CASGLVPTGALDEKLFF.